The next 16 T cell receptor beta chains were all read from a single sample in a study of PD-L1 blockade in urothelial cancer. The time point was: peripheral blood 6 weeks after treatment start. Only in-frame clones appear in the TCRdb table, and some are missing; sequencing was by immunoSEQ multiplex PCR. The sample holds more than 90,000 clones, around 93% seen once. This specimen was PBMCs, taken around atezolizumab (anti-PD-L1) treatment. The source is a man aged 55 to 70 with urothelial cancer.

V is TRBV27 and J is TRBJ2-3; 9 bases are a match to TRBD1. The germline V gene encodes CDR1 MNHEY and CDR2 SMNVEV (reference sequence). V dropped 2 bases and J dropped 6; count of bases not matched to a gene: 3. The CDR3 has 14 residues. DNA for the CDR3: TGTGCCAGCAGTTTAGGGACAGGGTTTGATACGCAGTATTTT. Protein sequence: CASSLGTGFDTQYF.

This rearrangement joins TRBV28 to TRBJ2-3, with D hard to call. Germline CDR1 is MDHEN and CDR2 is SYDVKM. The CDR3 is made up of 12 amino acids. Trimming removed 6 bases from V and 6 bases from J, with 10 bases in between. The CDR3 nucleotides read TGTGCCAGCAGCCTCCCCGGGGATACGCAGTATTTT. Translating it yields CASSLPGDTQYF.

The chain joins TRBV9 to TRBJ1-2; 10 bases line up with TRBD1. The CDR3 runs 17 residues. The germline gives CDR1 SGDLS, CDR2 YYNGEE. J lost 1 base, V lost 4 bases, and 10 bases had no gene match. The CDR3 sequence is CASSPIGGQGINYGYTF. In DNA, the CDR3 is TGTGCCAGCAGCCCCATAGGGGGACAGGGGATTAACTATGGCTACACCTTC.

The V call is TRBV5-4, the J call TRBJ1-1; perhaps TRBD1 as D (5 bases). Trimming left V 0 bases short and J 1 base short, with 13 bases between. This CDR3 is 16 amino acids long. Germline V lookup: CDR1 SGHNT, CDR2 YYREEE (reference sequence). The CDR3 loop reads CASSLGIRDSNTEAFF. The CDR3, as DNA: TGTGCCAGCAGCTTGGGCATCAGGGACTCGAACACTGAAGCTTTCTTT.

The genes are TRBV15 and TRBJ2-5, with TRBD2 matching 10 bases. The CDR3 runs 16 residues. V lost 1 base and J lost 3; bases outside the gene matches: 5. Germline V gives CDR1 LNHNV, CDR2 YYDKDF (reference sequence). The CDR3 bases are TGTGCCACCAGCAGAGGCATCACTAGCGGGGAAGAGACCCAGTACTTC. This sequence encodes CATSRGITSGEETQYF.

This rearrangement joins TRBV5-5 to TRBJ2-1, with 8 bases aligning to TRBD2. Per the germline V gene, CDR1 is SGHKS and CDR2 is YYEKEE (reference sequence). V shed 5 bases, J shed 0 bases, and the junction held 4 bases outside the gene matches. The CDR3 totals 15 residues. DNA for the CDR3: TGTGCCAGCAGTCTTAGCGGGGACTCCTACAATGAGCAGTTCTTC. The encoded protein is CASSLSGDSYNEQFF.

The chain couples TRBV5-6 to TRBJ2-5, with D possibly TRBD2 on 6 matching bases. The CDR3 totals 15 residues. V lost 4 bases to trimming and J lost 3 bases, with 16 bases between them. Germline assignment: CDR1 SGHDT and CDR2 YYEEEE. The CDR3 nucleotides read TGTGCCAGCAGCGCCGGAACTAGGGAGGAAGAGACCCAGTACTTC. It specifies CASSAGTREEETQYF.

J is TRBJ1-1 and V is TRBV27, with D unclear. CDR1 MNHEY and CDR2 SMNVEV come from the germline V gene (reference sequence). The length of the CDR3 is 16 residues. Trimming took off 4 bases at V and 1 base at J, with 16 bases between the two ends. The CDR3 is CASSSFRQTTNTEAFF. As DNA, the CDR3 is TGTGCCAGCAGTTCCTTCAGGCAGACAACGAACACTGAAGCTTTCTTT.

This chain uses TRBV6-6 with TRBJ1-4; the D is unclear. The V end lost 6 bases, the J end lost 6 bases, and 14 bases lay between the germline ends. The germline V gene has CDR1 MNHNY and CDR2 SVGAGI (reference sequence). There are 14 residues in the CDR3. In nucleotides, the CDR3 is TGTGCCAGCAGCACTGGCAGGATTGATGAAAAACTGTTTTTT. This gives the protein CASSTGRIDEKLFF.

The chain employs TRBV27 and TRBJ1-1; 9 nucleotides agree with TRBD1. J was trimmed by 4 bases and V by 6 bases; bases with no gene match: 9. The CDR3 has 15 amino acids. From germline, CDR1 is MNHEY and CDR2 SMNVEV (reference sequence). The DNA for the CDR3 is TGTGCCAGCAGGGGTCCCGGGACAGGGCGCACTGAAGCTTTCTTT. Amino acid sequence: CASRGPGTGRTEAFF.

The chain uses TRBV5-4 and TRBJ2-3, with D tentatively TRBD1 (5 bases). The CDR3 extends over 14 amino acids. The germline V and J ends were trimmed by 6 bases and 4 bases, with 15 bases remaining between them. The germline gives CDR1 SGHNT, CDR2 YYREEE (reference sequence). The CDR3 DNA reads TGTGCCAGCACCGTAATCAGCAGGGCAGATACGCAGTATTTT. This encodes CASTVISRADTQYF.

The chain links TRBV2 to TRBJ2-1; no clear D gene. Germline values: CDR1 SNHLY, CDR2 FYNNEI. The V and J ends lost 1 base and 0 bases respectively, with 7 bases between them. The CDR3 has 15 residues. The CDR3 protein is CASSEGASSYNEQFF. In nucleotides, the CDR3 is TGTGCCAGCAGTGAAGGGGCAAGCTCCTACAATGAGCAGTTCTTC.

The J gene is TRBJ2-7, the V gene TRBV2; 9 bases line up with TRBD1. CDR3 length: 13 amino acids. Germline CDR1 is SNHLY and CDR2 is FYNNEI. Losses at the gene ends were 8 bases for V and 6 bases for J; bases not matched to a gene: 8. The CDR3 DNA is TGTGCCAGCCGTGGGACAGGGATGCCCGAGCAGTACTTC. Amino acids: CASRGTGMPEQYF.

The chain uses TRBV7-2 and TRBJ2-7, with D unresolved. Germline V gene data show CDR1 as SGHTA and CDR2 as FQGNSA. The CDR3 extends over 14 amino acids. The V end lost 4 bases, the J end lost 3 bases, and 13 bases lay between the germline ends. The CDR3 region has the DNA TGTGCCAGCAGCTCCCCTGCAGGCCACTACGAGCAGTACTTC. Protein sequence: CASSSPAGHYEQYF.

This sequence joins TRBV9 and TRBJ1-1; no reliable D call. This CDR3 contains 12 residues. The ends were cut back, 2 bases at V and 6 bases at J, with 8 bases in the middle. Germline V gene sequence: CDR1 SGDLS, CDR2 YYNGEE. The CDR3 here is CASSVEDAEAFF. In DNA, the CDR3 is TGTGCCAGCAGCGTGGAGGACGCTGAAGCTTTCTTT. Combining the CDR3 with reference TRBV9 and TRBJ1-1 gives the whole variable domain DSGVTQTPKHLITATGQRVTLRCSPRSGDLSVYWYQQSLDQGLQFLIQYYNGEERAKGNILERFSAQQFPDLHSELNLSSLELGDSALYFCASSVEDAEAFFGQGTRLTVV.

This clone has just a few counts. This chain connects TRBV4-2 to TRBJ1-2; tentative D call: TRBD1 (6 bases). Germline lookup yields CDR1 LGHNA and CDR2 YNFKEQ. CDR3 length: 15 amino acids. V lost 0 bases, J lost 4 bases, and 12 bases lay in between. The CDR3 sequence: CASSQEGAGGYGYTF. CDR3 nucleotide sequence: TGTGCCAGCAGCCAAGAGGGGGCAGGAGGCTATGGCTACACCTTC.